Below are 29 T cell receptor beta chains sequenced from a single sample in a study of T cells after somatic rescue of genetic block. Profiled with immunoSEQ multiplex PCR; TCRdb holds only in-frame clones, not every one. The sample carries 67,000 or so clones, roughly 91% recorded once. The specimen sequenced was peripheral blood mononuclear cells (PBMCs). The source of these receptors is a man under 40.

The chain links TRBV6-6 to TRBJ2-3, with 10 bases fitting TRBD1. This CDR3 spans 15 amino acids. CDR1 is MNHNY and CDR2 is SVGAGI in the germline V gene (reference sequence). Trimming removed 5 bases from V and 4 bases from J; junction bases left unmatched: 6. The CDR3 loop reads CASSATGGIPDTQYF. The CDR3 bases are TGTGCCAGCAGTGCGACAGGGGGCATCCCAGATACGCAGTATTTT.

This rearrangement joins TRBV4-1 to TRBJ2-5; D might be TRBD1 or TRBD2, each matching 6 bases. V was trimmed by 1 base and J by 5 bases, leaving 11 bases between them. Germline loops: CDR1 MGHRA, CDR2 YSYEKL. The CDR3 has 14 amino acids. This chain's CDR3 is CASSQVGGQETQYF. The CDR3, as DNA: TGCGCCAGCAGCCAAGTTGGGGGGCAGGAGACCCAGTACTTC.

In this sample, this clone turned up a few times. This chain uses TRBV5-6 with TRBJ1-4; D not resolved. Germline values: CDR1 SGHDT, CDR2 YYEEEE. Deletions cut 0 bases from V and 2 bases from J, with 8 bases between. This CDR3 is 15 amino acids long. CDR3 residues: CASSLEGSTNEKLFF. In nucleotides, the CDR3 is TGTGCCAGCAGCTTGGAGGGTTCGACTAATGAAAAACTGTTTTTT.

The rearrangement links TRBV5-1 to TRBJ2-1; D uncertain. The CDR3 extends over 13 amino acids. Trimming stripped 0 bases from V and 10 bases from J, with 11 bases between. Germline CDR1 SGHRS, CDR2 YFSETQ. The CDR3, as DNA: TGCGCCAGCAGCTTGGAGGCTTTCCGCGAGCAGTTCTTC. This gives the protein CASSLEAFREQFF.

The rearrangement uses TRBV5-1 and TRBJ1-1; 7 positions agree with TRBD1. Germline lookup yields CDR1 SGHRS and CDR2 YFSETQ. CDR3 length: 15 amino acids. The ends lost 0 bases at V and 5 bases at J; junction bases unmatched: 7. The chain's CDR3 is CASSLGLDRVTEAFF. Written as DNA, the CDR3 is TGCGCCAGCAGCTTGGGGCTAGACAGGGTGACTGAAGCTTTCTTT.

The chain carries TRBV11-2 and TRBJ2-7, with D tentatively TRBD1 or TRBD2 (5 bases each). Germline lookup yields CDR1 SGHAT and CDR2 FQNNGV. V lost 3 bases to trimming and J lost 1 base, with 7 bases between them. CDR3 length: 13 amino acids. The CDR3 spells CASSLGDSYEQYF. The CDR3 DNA sequence: TGTGCCAGCAGCTTGGGGGATTCCTACGAGCAGTACTTC.

The chain has TRBV7-2 and TRBJ1-5, with a tentative D call TRBD1 (5 bases). The CDR3 is 16 amino acids. The V and J ends lost 2 bases and 3 bases respectively, with 14 bases between them. Germline-derived CDR1 and CDR2 are SGHTA and FQGNSA. The DNA for the CDR3 is TGTGCCAGCAGCTTACGTGCAGGGCCGAACAATCAGCCCCAGCATTTT. As protein: CASSLRAGPNNQPQHF.

The chain uses TRBV2 and TRBJ2-2; 13 nucleotides match TRBD2. Trimming took 6 bases from V and 1 from J; bases not matched to a gene: 5. The CDR3 has 17 amino acids. The germline gives CDR1 SNHLY, CDR2 FYNNEI. DNA for the CDR3: TGTGCCAGCAGGCATAGGACTAGCGGGGGGAACACCGGGGAGCTGTTTTTT. Translating gives CASRHRTSGGNTGELFF. Complete variable domain (other parts from reference TRBV2 and TRBJ2-2): EPEVTQTPSHQVTQMGQEVILRCVPISNHLYFYWYRQILGQKVEFLVSFYNNEISEKSEIFDDQFSVERPDGSNFTLKIRSTKLEDSAMYFCASRHRTSGGNTGELFFGEGSRLTVL.

The rearrangement uses TRBV7-2 and TRBJ2-4; 11 positions agree with TRBD2. The CDR3 totals 14 residues. The germline gives CDR1 SGHTA, CDR2 FQGNSA. V trimming: 4 bases; J trimming: 7 bases; junction bases outside the gene matches: 3. The CDR3, as DNA: TGTGCCAGCAGCTATTTAGCGGGAGGGAACATTCAGTACTTC. As protein: CASSYLAGGNIQYF.

CDR3 bases: TGTGCCAGCAGCTACGGGACAGGGAACAATGAGCAGTTCTTC. It translates to CASSYGTGNNEQFF. The chain is built from TRBV7-2 and TRBJ2-1, with 9 bases that match TRBD1. The CDR3 loop spans 14 amino acids. From germline, CDR1 is SGHTA and CDR2 FQGNSA. After removal of 4 bases from V and 5 bases from J, the junction contained 3 bases not matched to a gene.

This sequence joins TRBV5-5 and TRBJ2-2; D unresolved. The germline V gene encodes CDR1 SGHKS and CDR2 YYEKEE (reference sequence). This CDR3 is 13 amino acids long. V dropped 0 bases and J dropped 7 bases, with 7 bases sitting between them. CDR3 bases: TGTGCCAGCAGCTTGGACAGCTTCGGGGAGCTGTTTTTT. Translated: CASSLDSFGELFF.

CDR3 protein: CASSYSITEGGNEQFF. Here the CDR3 DNA reads TGTGCCAGCAGTTACTCGATCACCGAGGGAGGGAATGAGCAGTTCTTC. The chain has TRBV6-5 and TRBJ2-1; 7 bases agree with TRBD2. The V segment lost 0 bases and the J segment 7 bases; nucleotides outside the gene matches: 9. The germline gives CDR1 MNHEY, CDR2 SVGAGI. This CDR3 has 16 residues.

The rearrangement joins TRBV10-1 to TRBJ2-2; the match to TRBD1 covers 8 bases. The CDR3 length is 17 residues. The V and J ends lost 9 bases and 3 bases, in that order; junction bases with no gene match: 15. Germline-derived CDR1 and CDR2 are WNHNN and SYGVQD (reference sequence). Written as DNA, the CDR3 is TGCGCCAGTGAGGACAGGGTGGGTCAAAAGGACACCGGGGAGCTGTTTTTT. This gives the protein CASEDRVGQKDTGELFF.

This rearrangement joins TRBV6-1 to TRBJ1-6, with a tentative D call TRBD1 (5 bases). The germline V gene encodes CDR1 MNHNS and CDR2 SASEGT. The CDR3 spans 15 residues. V was clipped by 0 bases and J by 10 bases, with 13 bases between them. This chain's CDR3 is CASSEAALRDSPLHF. The CDR3 DNA reads as TGTGCCAGCAGTGAAGCGGCCCTTAGGGACTCACCCCTCCACTTT.

The V and J genes are TRBV4-2 and TRBJ1-5; D is uncertain. The CDR3 covers 15 residues. The V gene's germline CDR1 is LGHNA and CDR2 YNFKEQ. V lost 0 bases and J lost 1, with 7 bases in between. In nucleotides, the CDR3 is TGTGCCAGCAGCCAAGATCCATGGAGCAATCAGCCCCAGCATTTT. As protein: CASSQDPWSNQPQHF.

This rearrangement joins TRBV28 to TRBJ2-6; 8 nucleotides agree with TRBD1. J was trimmed by 4 bases and V by 5 bases; bases with no gene match: 10. Germline CDR1 MDHEN, CDR2 SYDVKM. CDR3 size: 17 residues. In DNA, the CDR3 is TGTGCCAGCAGTGCCGCCAGGACAGGGACCGGGGCCAACGTCCTGACTTTC. Its protein is CASSAARTGTGANVLTF.

The V call is TRBV5-1, the J call TRBJ2-7; 14 positions agree with TRBD2. Germline CDR1 and CDR2: SGHRS and YFSETQ. This CDR3 region has 16 residues. Trimming took 4 bases from V and 2 from J; bases not matched to a gene: 5. The CDR3 spells CASSRTSGGRPYEQYF. CDR3 sequence (DNA): TGCGCCAGCAGCCGGACTAGCGGGGGGCGACCCTACGAGCAGTACTTC.

The V gene is TRBV30, the J gene TRBJ2-7; possibly TRBD1 for D (5 bases). Trimming took off 1 base at V and 6 bases at J, with 7 bases between the two ends. CDR1 and CDR2 from the germline V gene are GTSNPN and SVGIG (reference sequence). The CDR3 extends over 11 amino acids. This CDR3 is CAWSGRVEQYF. Written as DNA, the CDR3 is TGTGCCTGGAGTGGCAGGGTCGAGCAGTACTTC.

The chain links TRBV28 to TRBJ1-1, with D unclear. The CDR3 runs to 15 residues. Germline loops: CDR1 MDHEN, CDR2 SYDVKM. Trimming removed 5 bases from V and 7 bases from J, with 20 bases in between. Here the CDR3 reads CASSGTAARSGEAFF. The CDR3, as DNA: TGTGCCAGCAGTGGCACAGCGGCCCGGTCTGGTGAAGCTTTCTTT. Filled out from reference TRBV28 and TRBJ1-1, the complete variable domain reads DVKVTQSSRYLVKRTGEKVFLECVQDMDHENMFWYRQDPGLGLRLIYFSYDVKMKEKGDIPEGYSVSREKKERFSLILESASTNQTSMYLCASSGTAARSGEAFFGQGTRLTVV.

This chain joins TRBV4-1 and TRBJ2-7; D may be TRBD1 (6 bases). Germline CDR1 and CDR2: MGHRA and YSYEKL. V was cut by 1 base and J by 2 bases, with 12 bases left in between. The CDR3 sequence is 15 residues long. The CDR3 sequence: CASSQGGHEPYEQYF. The CDR3 DNA reads as TGCGCCAGCAGCCAAGGGGGGCACGAACCCTACGAGCAGTACTTC.

The chain carries TRBV6-6 and TRBJ2-7; 7 positions agree with TRBD2. Trimming removed 4 bases from V and 2 bases from J; junction bases left unmatched: 5. CDR1 and CDR2 (germline): MNHNY, SVGAGI (reference sequence). The CDR3 covers 14 residues. The chain's CDR3 is CASSSTGTTYEQYF. The DNA for the CDR3 is TGTGCCAGCAGTTCCACCGGGACTACCTACGAGCAGTACTTC.

This chain joins TRBV28 and TRBJ2-6; 8 bases map to TRBD1. V shed 6 bases and J 1 base; nucleotides not matched to a gene: 2. Per the germline V gene, CDR1 is MDHEN and CDR2 is SYDVKM. CDR3 length equals 15 residues. This CDR3 is CASSRGRSGANVLTF. The CDR3 nucleotides read TGTGCCAGCAGCAGGGGGCGATCTGGGGCCAACGTCCTGACTTTC. The variable domain in full, completed from reference TRBV28 and TRBJ2-6, reads DVKVTQSSRYLVKRTGEKVFLECVQDMDHENMFWYRQDPGLGLRLIYFSYDVKMKEKGDIPEGYSVSREKKERFSLILESASTNQTSMYLCASSRGRSGANVLTFGAGSRLTVL.

V usage is TRBV28 and J usage is TRBJ1-5; D gene ambiguous. Per germline, CDR1 MDHEN and CDR2 SYDVKM. Trimming shortened V by 3 bases and J by 4 bases, and 7 bases separated the two germline ends. The CDR3 runs to 13 residues. The CDR3 DNA sequence: TGTGCCAGCAGTTTGACACAAAATCAGCCCCAGCATTTT. Protein product: CASSLTQNQPQHF.

The rearrangement uses TRBV19 and TRBJ2-3, with D uncertain. V was cut by 3 bases and J by 3 bases, with 7 bases left in between. This CDR3 is 13 amino acids long. The germline CDR1 and CDR2 sequences are LNHDA and SQIVND (reference sequence). The DNA of the CDR3 is TGTGCCAGTAGTATTATGGGGACAGATACGCAGTATTTT. Translated: CASSIMGTDTQYF. The full variable domain, in which reference TRBV19 and TRBJ2-3 provide the parts outside the CDR3, is DGGITQSPKYLFRKEGQNVTLSCEQNLNHDAMYWYRQDPGQGLRLIYYSQIVNDFQKGDIAEGYSVSREKKESFPLTVTSAQKNPTAFYLCASSIMGTDTQYFGPGTRLTVL.

The gene calls are TRBV6-1 and TRBJ2-7, with D hard to call. The V and J ends lost 3 bases and 0 bases respectively, with 3 bases between them. The length of the CDR3 is 12 residues. Germline V gene data show CDR1 as MNHNS and CDR2 as SASEGT. The CDR3 here is CASSDFSYEQYF. The CDR3 DNA follows: TGTGCCAGCAGTGACTTCTCCTACGAGCAGTACTTC.

The chain couples TRBV25-1 to TRBJ1-1, with D unclear. This CDR3 contains 13 residues. CDR1 MGHDK and CDR2 SYGVNS come from the germline V gene. V lost 3 bases and J lost 0, with 5 bases in between. The chain's CDR3 is CASSERLNTEAFF. The CDR3 coding sequence is TGTGCCAGCAGTGAGAGGTTGAACACTGAAGCTTTCTTT.

This chain uses TRBV7-9 with TRBJ2-1; 8 bases map to TRBD2. The CDR3 spans 15 residues. Germline V gene data show CDR1 as SEHNR and CDR2 as FQNEAQ (reference sequence). Trimming took 5 bases from V and 2 from J; bases not matched to a gene: 5. CDR3 sequence: CASSPRTSPYNEQFF. CDR3 DNA: TGTGCCAGCAGCCCAAGGACTAGCCCCTACAATGAGCAGTTCTTC.

The CDR3 loop is CASSDPGTGTGEQYF. The CDR3 DNA sequence: TGCGCCAGCAGTGACCCCGGGACAGGGACTGGGGAGCAGTACTTC. This chain connects TRBV10-1 to TRBJ2-7; 9 bases agree with TRBD1. The germline V gene encodes CDR1 WNHNN and CDR2 SYGVQD (reference sequence). The length of the CDR3 is 15 residues. The V segment lost 3 bases and the J segment 7 bases; nucleotides outside the gene matches: 10.

The rearrangement uses TRBV6-5 and TRBJ1-1; D call uncertain. The germline CDR1 and CDR2 sequences are MNHEY and SVGAGI. V dropped 4 bases and J dropped 1 base, with 10 bases sitting between them. The CDR3 is 14 residues long. CDR3 loop: CASSSHRQNTEAFF. Here the CDR3 DNA reads TGTGCCAGCAGTTCACATCGACAGAACACTGAAGCTTTCTTT.